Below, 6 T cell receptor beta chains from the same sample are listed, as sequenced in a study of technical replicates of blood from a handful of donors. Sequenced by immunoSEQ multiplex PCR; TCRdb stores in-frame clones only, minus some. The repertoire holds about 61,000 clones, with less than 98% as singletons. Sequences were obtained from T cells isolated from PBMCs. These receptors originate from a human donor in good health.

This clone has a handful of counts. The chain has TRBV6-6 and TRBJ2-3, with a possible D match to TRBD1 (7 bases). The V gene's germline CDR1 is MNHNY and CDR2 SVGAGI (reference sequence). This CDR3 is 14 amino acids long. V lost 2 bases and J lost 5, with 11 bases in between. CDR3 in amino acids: CASSYTQGGDTQYF. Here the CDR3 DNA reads TGTGCCAGCAGTTACACGCAGGGGGGAGATACGCAGTATTTT.

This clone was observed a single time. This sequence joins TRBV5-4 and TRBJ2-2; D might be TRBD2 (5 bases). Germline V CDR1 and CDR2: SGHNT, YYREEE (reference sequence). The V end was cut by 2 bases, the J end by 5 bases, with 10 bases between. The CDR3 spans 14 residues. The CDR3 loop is CASSFIEGTGELFF. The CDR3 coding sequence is TGTGCCAGCAGCTTTATAGAGGGAACCGGGGAGCTGTTTTTT.

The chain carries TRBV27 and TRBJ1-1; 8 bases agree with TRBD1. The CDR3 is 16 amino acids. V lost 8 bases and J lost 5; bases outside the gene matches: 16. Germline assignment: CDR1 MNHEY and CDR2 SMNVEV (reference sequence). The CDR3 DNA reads TGTGCCAGCGGCGGGGCAGGGGGCGTCGATGAGACTGAAGCTTTCTTT. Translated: CASGGAGGVDETEAFF.

The CDR3: CASSSKATGLITDTQYF. DNA for the CDR3: TGTGCCAGCAGCTCAAAGGCTACAGGGCTGATCACAGATACGCAGTATTTT. The rearrangement uses TRBV11-3 and TRBJ2-3, with D maybe TRBD1 (6 bases). Germline V gene data show CDR1 as SGHNT and CDR2 as YENEEA. With 4 bases removed from V and 2 bases from J, the gap between germline ends came to 19 bases. The CDR3 sequence is 17 residues long. The variable domain in full, with the rest retrieved from reference TRBV11-3 and TRBJ2-3, is EAGVVQSPRYKIIEKKQPVAFWCNPISGHNTLYWYLQNLGQGPELLIRYENEEAVDDSQLPKDRFSAERLKGVDSTLKIQPAELGDSAVYLCASSSKATGLITDTQYFGPGTRLTVL.

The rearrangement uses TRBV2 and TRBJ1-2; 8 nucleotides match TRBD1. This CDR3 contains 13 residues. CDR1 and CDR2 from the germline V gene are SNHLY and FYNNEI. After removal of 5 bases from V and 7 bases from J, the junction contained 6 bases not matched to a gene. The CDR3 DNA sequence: TGTGCCAGCAGTTCAGGGGGCGCATTTGGCTACACCTTC. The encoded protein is CASSSGGAFGYTF.

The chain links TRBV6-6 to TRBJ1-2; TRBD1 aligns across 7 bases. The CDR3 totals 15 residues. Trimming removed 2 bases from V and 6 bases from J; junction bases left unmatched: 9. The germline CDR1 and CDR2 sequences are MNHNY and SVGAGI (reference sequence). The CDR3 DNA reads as TGTGCCAGCAGTTACGACAGGGCGGGGGGACATGGCTACACCTTC. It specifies CASSYDRAGGHGYTF.